The 25 T cell receptor beta chains below all came from one sample that was sequenced in a study of naive and memory T cell subsets. Two oligonucleotides, mixed equimolar, formed the beta constant-region primer covering TRBC1 and TRBC2. One entry per CDR3 protein, called by TCRdb with MiXCR from the UMI-ligation and nested PCR reads. The repertoire consists of around 40,000 distinct CDR3 sequences, with 10% to 15% occurring once and the leading ten covering 20% to 25%. Sequenced: effector memory CD4+ T cells from blood. Sample subset: effector memory, CD45RA- CD27-. The receptors were sampled from a human donor in good health.

The chain is built from TRBV2 and TRBJ2-4; D may be TRBD1 (6 bases). The CDR3 is 11 amino acids. CDR1 and CDR2 (germline): SNHLY, FYNNEI. The germline V and J ends were trimmed by 3 bases and 14 bases, with 11 bases remaining between them. The CDR3 is CASSEGRGEYF. CDR3 nucleotides: TGTGCCAGCAGTGAGGGCAGGGGAGAGTACTTC.

The table lists this clonotype with many counts. The rearrangement links TRBV5-4 to TRBJ2-1; D tentatively reads TRBD1 or TRBD2 (5 bases each). V was shortened by 1 base and J by 6 bases, with 11 bases between the two germline ends. The CDR3 extends over 14 amino acids. CDR1 and CDR2 (germline): SGHNT, YYREEE (reference sequence). The CDR3 sequence: CASSLLGPFNEQFF. The CDR3 coding sequence is TGTGCCAGCAGCTTGCTGGGACCCTTCAATGAGCAGTTCTTC. Combining the CDR3 with reference TRBV5-4 and TRBJ2-1 gives the whole variable domain ETGVTQSPTHLIKTRGQQVTLRCSSQSGHNTVSWYQQALGQGPQFIFQYYREEENGRGNFPPRFSGLQFPNYSSELNVNALELDDSALYLCASSLLGPFNEQFFGPGTRLTVL.

V usage is TRBV6-6 and J usage is TRBJ1-6; TRBD1 matches at 7 bases. CDR1 and CDR2 (germline): MNHNY, SVGAGI (reference sequence). The CDR3 is made up of 16 amino acids. V shed 2 bases, J shed 5 bases, and the junction held 6 bases outside the gene matches. The CDR3 reads CASSYRGTADNSPLHF. The CDR3 DNA is TGTGCCAGCAGTTACCGGGGGACAGCTGATAATTCACCCCTCCACTTT.

V gene TRBV5-1 combines with J gene TRBJ1-4; 12 bases fit TRBD1. Unmatched junction bases numbered 11, after V lost 4 bases and J lost 7 bases. This CDR3 spans 17 amino acids. Germline CDR1 SGHRS, CDR2 YFSETQ. The DNA for the CDR3 is TGCGCCAGCAGCGGAACGGGACAGGGGGCGCTTGGTGAAAAACTGTTTTTT. Residues: CASSGTGQGALGEKLFF.

The J gene is TRBJ1-4, the V gene TRBV5-4; 8 bases align to TRBD1. Germline loops: CDR1 SGHNT, CDR2 YYREEE (reference sequence). The CDR3 consists of 15 residues. V lost 3 bases to trimming and J lost 0 bases; unmatched junction nucleotides: 1. The CDR3 DNA follows: TGTGCCAGCAGCTCGGGACAGGCAACTAATGAAAAACTGTTTTTT. This codes for CASSSGQATNEKLFF.

This clonotype was picked up many times. The V and J genes are TRBV2 and TRBJ2-7; D possibly corresponds to TRBD2 (6 bases). Per germline, CDR1 SNHLY and CDR2 FYNNEI. This CDR3 has 18 residues. The V end lost 6 bases, the J end lost 0 bases, and 24 bases lay between the germline ends. CDR3 region: CASSQISGLLFPSYEQYF. The CDR3 bases are TGTGCCAGCAGCCAAATTAGCGGCTTACTATTCCCCTCCTACGAGCAGTACTTC.

The chain links TRBV29-1 to TRBJ2-3, with a tentative D call TRBD2 (5 bases). Germline V gene data show CDR1 as SQVTM and CDR2 as ANQGSEA. The CDR3 is 14 residues long. V was cut by 7 bases and J by 5 bases, with 19 bases left in between. The CDR3 DNA is TGCAGCGCCCCGGACTTGGGCTACCAAGATACGCAGTATTTT. Translating gives CSAPDLGYQDTQYF.

The rearrangement uses TRBV5-1 and TRBJ1-1, with unresolved D. Trimming took off 0 bases at V and 4 bases at J, with 7 bases between the two ends. This CDR3 spans 13 amino acids. The germline CDR1 and CDR2 sequences are SGHRS and YFSETQ. CDR3 in DNA: TGCGCCAGCAGCTTGGGGGAGGGCACTGAAGCTTTCTTT. This codes for CASSLGEGTEAFF.

This clonotype was picked up a small number of times. Relative to the germline gene, one junction end is altered; a read error may explain this. The CDR3 protein is CSARVTLNTSF. The CDR3, as DNA: TGCAGTGCTAGGGTAACGCTCAACACCAGCTTT. The rearrangement uses TRBV20-1 and TRBJ1-1; D not resolved. CDR1 is DFQATT and CDR2 is SNEGSKA in the germline V gene (reference sequence). CDR3 length: 11 residues.

This clonotype was seen ten or more times. This chain uses TRBV3-1 with TRBJ2-3; tentative D call: TRBD2 (6 bases). V lost 4 bases to trimming and J lost 2 bases, with 10 bases between them. Germline V lookup: CDR1 LGHDT, CDR2 YNNKEL (reference sequence). The CDR3 is made up of 14 amino acids. The CDR3 here is CASSRAGSTDTQYF. The CDR3 DNA reads TGTGCCAGCAGCCGGGCGGGATCCACAGATACGCAGTATTTT.

The chain is built from TRBV5-4 and TRBJ2-5; D gene uncertain. V was clipped by 7 bases and J by 1 base, with 17 bases between them. Germline V gives CDR1 SGHNT, CDR2 YYREEE (reference sequence). The CDR3 consists of 15 residues. The CDR3 here is CASHLHGPGQETQYF. CDR3 coding DNA: TGTGCCAGCCACCTACACGGCCCCGGCCAAGAGACCCAGTACTTC.

V gene TRBV30 combines with J gene TRBJ2-3; no clear D gene. CDR1 and CDR2 from the germline V gene are GTSNPN and SVGIG (reference sequence). The V and J ends lost 0 bases and 6 bases respectively, with 13 bases between them. This CDR3 has 14 residues. CDR3 DNA sequence: TGTGCCTGGAGTGTAGGGCTAGGGTCGGATACGCAGTATTTT. This translates into CAWSVGLGSDTQYF.

This clonotype came up a few times. The rearrangement uses TRBV19 and TRBJ2-2; TRBD1 aligns across 7 bases. Trimming at V came to 6 bases and at J to 4 bases, leaving 5 bases not matched to a gene. This CDR3 has 14 residues. Looked up from germline, CDR1 is LNHDA and CDR2 is SQIVND (reference sequence). CDR3 sequence reads: CASSLDRITGELFF. The CDR3 region has the DNA TGTGCCAGTAGCTTGGACAGGATCACCGGGGAGCTGTTTTTT.

This clonotype appeared a few times. The rearrangement uses TRBV20-1 and TRBJ2-1, with 8 bases matching TRBD1. V was pared by 0 bases and J by 5 bases, with 3 bases of the junction left unmatched. The germline CDR1 and CDR2 sequences are DFQATT and SNEGSKA (reference sequence). The CDR3 contains 14 residues. This CDR3 is CSARDADRDNEQFF. CDR3 DNA sequence: TGCAGTGCTAGAGACGCGGACAGGGACAATGAGCAGTTCTTC.

J is TRBJ1-5 and V is TRBV5-5; D perhaps matches TRBD1 (5 bases). Per the germline V gene, CDR1 is SGHKS and CDR2 is YYEKEE (reference sequence). The CDR3 loop spans 17 amino acids. V lost 3 bases to trimming and J lost 0 bases, with 16 bases between them. CDR3 nucleotide sequence: TGTGCCAGCAGCTCTCTAGTTAGGGGAGGTAGCAATCAGCCCCAGCATTTT. This encodes CASSSLVRGGSNQPQHF. Filled out from reference TRBV5-5 and TRBJ1-5, the complete variable domain reads DAGVTQSPTHLIKTRGQQVTLRCSPISGHKSVSWYQQVLGQGPQFIFQYYEKEERGRGNFPDRFSARQFPNYSSELNVNALLLGDSALYLCASSSLVRGGSNQPQHFGDGTRLSIL.

This clonotype is medium-sized within its sample. The V gene is TRBV5-1, the J gene TRBJ2-5; a possible D gene is TRBD1 (6 bases). V shed 3 bases and J shed 5 bases, with 17 bases lying between them. The CDR3 is 15 amino acids. Germline CDR1 and CDR2: SGHRS and YFSETQ. As DNA, the CDR3 is TGCGCCAGCAGCTCTGCCTCAGGGGTAGCGGAGACCCAGTACTTC. Protein: CASSSASGVAETQYF.

This chain uses TRBV12-3 or TRBV12-4 with TRBJ2-3; D not resolved. The V end lost 5 bases, the J end lost 0 bases, and 3 bases lay between the germline ends. The CDR3 sequence is 12 residues long. The CDR3 sequence is CASSGSTDTQYF. DNA for the CDR3: TGTGCCAGCAGTGGGAGCACAGATACGCAGTATTTT.

This rearrangement joins TRBV7-3 to TRBJ2-3; TRBD2 agrees at 9 bases. Germline V CDR1 and CDR2: SGHTA, FQGTGA. The CDR3 sequence is 15 residues long. Trimming took 3 bases from V and 7 from J; bases not matched to a gene: 8. CDR3 DNA sequence: TGTGCCAGCAGCTTCGCTGCTAGCGGGATGAATACGCAGTATTTT. This gives the protein CASSFAASGMNTQYF.

V is TRBV28 and J is TRBJ1-5; 9 bases map to TRBD1. From germline, CDR1 is MDHEN and CDR2 SYDVKM. The V segment lost 3 bases and the J segment 11 bases; nucleotides outside the gene matches: 8. The CDR3 covers 14 residues. CDR3 loop: CASSLEQGAGAQHF. Written as DNA, the CDR3 is TGTGCCAGCAGTTTGGAACAGGGGGCAGGTGCCCAGCATTTT.

The chain has TRBV10-3 and TRBJ2-7; weak D call: TRBD1 (5 bases). The CDR3 runs to 11 residues. The germline V gene encodes CDR1 ENHRY and CDR2 SYGVKD. V was clipped by 11 bases and J by 6 bases, with 14 bases between them. The CDR3 sequence: CASKGSGEQYF. The CDR3 coding sequence is TGTGCCTCCAAGGGGTCTGGCGAGCAGTACTTC.

This clonotype was picked up a small number of times. The chain joins TRBV7-9 to TRBJ2-5; 7 nucleotides align to TRBD1. The germline V gene has CDR1 SEHNR and CDR2 FQNEAQ (reference sequence). The J segment lost 4 bases and the V segment lost 5 bases, leaving 7 bases of the junction unmatched. The CDR3 is made up of 14 amino acids. CDR3 sequence reads: CASSHGQVLETQYF. DNA for the CDR3: TGTGCCAGCAGCCATGGACAGGTCTTAGAGACCCAGTACTTC.

This clonotype has just a few counts. This chain joins TRBV18 and TRBJ2-1; tentatively, D is TRBD1 or TRBD2 (5 bases each). Germline CDR1 reads KGHSH; CDR2 reads LQKENI. V was clipped by 2 bases and J by 13 bases, with 9 bases between them. The CDR3 spans 11 residues. In nucleotides, the CDR3 is TGTGCCAGCTCACCAGCGAGGGGCCAGTTCTTC. It encodes CASSPARGQFF.

This chain links TRBV30 with TRBJ1-6, with D hard to call. This CDR3 is 18 amino acids long. Germline V gene data show CDR1 as GTSNPN and CDR2 as SVGIG (reference sequence). Trimming stripped 3 bases from V and 0 bases from J, with 18 bases between. CDR3 loop: CAWSSNGPSSSYNSPLHF. CDR3 sequence (DNA): TGTGCCTGGAGCTCAAACGGACCAAGCAGCTCCTATAATTCACCCCTCCACTTT.

This clonotype was seen many times. The chain recombines TRBV6-6 with TRBJ2-1, with D tentatively TRBD1 (5 bases). This CDR3 is 12 amino acids long. Germline V lookup: CDR1 MNHNY, CDR2 SVGAGI (reference sequence). Deletions cut 6 bases from V and 10 bases from J, with 13 bases between. The CDR3 loop is CASRNAGAEQFF. The CDR3, as DNA: TGTGCCAGCAGGAATGCTGGGGCCGAGCAGTTCTTC.

The chain carries TRBV28 and TRBJ2-3; D not resolved. The germline V gene encodes CDR1 MDHEN and CDR2 SYDVKM. The V gene lost 4 bases and the J gene lost 2 bases, with 1 base spanning the gap. The CDR3 runs to 11 residues. The CDR3 loop reads CASSSTDTQYF. CDR3 nucleotide sequence: TGTGCCAGCAGTTCCACAGATACGCAGTATTTT.